These 5 T cell receptor beta chains were all obtained from the same sample, sequenced in a study of T cells after yellow fever vaccination. Via MiXCR, TCRdb re-called the 5' RACE reads, giving one row per CDR3 protein. Among about 400,000 distinct CDR3 sequences listed, under 7.5% were seen once. The input for sequencing was PBMCs, taken 5 days after the yellow fever booster vaccination. The origin of the receptors is a man aged 25-45 years who received the YFV17D yellow fever vaccine.

Comments on this clonotype: A much more abundant neighbour one base away suggests this may be a read error. The chain employs TRBV2 and TRBJ2-7, with unresolved D. The length of the CDR3 is 12 residues. V lost 4 bases and J lost 5, with 9 bases in between. Per germline, CDR1 SNHLY and CDR2 FYNNEI. The CDR3 nucleotides are TGTGCCAGCAGTGTTGGCGCCGACGAGCAGTACTTC. It yields the protein CASSVGADEQYF. The variable domain in full, with the rest retrieved from reference TRBV2 and TRBJ2-7, is EPEVTQTPSHQVTQMGQEVILRCVPISNHLYFYWYRQILGQKVEFLVSFYNNEISEKSEIFDDQFSVERPDGSNFTLKIRSTKLEDSAMYFCASSVGADEQYFGPGTRLTVT.

This clonotype was seen a handful of times. This sequence joins TRBV28 and TRBJ2-7; 9 bases align to TRBD1. Looked up from germline, CDR1 is MDHEN and CDR2 is SYDVKM. J was trimmed by 5 bases and V by 6 bases; bases with no gene match: 8. This CDR3 is built from 14 residues. In DNA form, the CDR3 reads TGTGCCAGCAGGTGGGACAGGGTCAGTAACGAGCAGTACTTC. Protein sequence: CASRWDRVSNEQYF.

This clonotype showed up many times. This chain links TRBV20-1 with TRBJ2-5, with TRBD1 matching 7 bases. Germline V gene lookup returns CDR1 DFQATT and CDR2 SNEGSKA (reference sequence). The CDR3 has 12 amino acids. The CDR3 sequence: CSHRGKSETQYF. The DNA for the CDR3 is TGCAGCCACAGGGGCAAATCGGAGACCCAGTACTTC.

This clonotype was seen ten or more times. The chain uses TRBV4-3 and TRBJ2-1, with D tentatively TRBD1 or TRBD2 (5 bases each). V dropped 4 bases and J dropped 0 bases, with 10 bases sitting between them. Per the germline V gene, CDR1 is LGHNA and CDR2 is YSLEER. The CDR3 sequence is 15 residues long. The CDR3 sequence: CASSRGGGSYNEQFF. CDR3 coding DNA: TGCGCCAGCAGCCGTGGTGGGGGCTCCTACAATGAGCAGTTCTTC.

This clonotype appeared many times. The V call is TRBV12-3 or TRBV12-4, the J call TRBJ2-1; the D gene is possibly TRBD2 (5 bases). CDR3 length equals 13 residues. The V gene lost 7 bases and the J gene lost 4 bases, with 11 bases spanning the gap. CDR3 amino acids: CASNEGLYNEQFF. The CDR3 nucleotides read TGTGCCAGCAATGAGGGCTTATACAATGAGCAGTTCTTC.